This T cell receptor beta chain appears in the sequencing data of a study of OX40 agonist ivuxolimab in advanced cancers. Study in general: In this cohort, patients received ivuxolimab, an agonistic anti-OX40 (CD134) antibody. The study reported partial responses in three patients: one hepatocellular carcinoma, two cutaneous melanoma.

Trimming stripped 3 bases from V and 4 bases from J, with 16 bases between. This CDR3 is built from 15 residues. Germline lookup yields CDR1 SGHRS and CDR2 YFSETQ. Generated by immunoSEQ multiplex PCR, the TCRdb table keeps only in-frame clones and is missing some. The table shows about 43,000 clones, with about 80% occurring only once. The specimen was CD4+ or CD8+ T cells sorted from blood, collected in a trial of the OX40 agonist ivuxolimab. The chain combines TRBV5-1 with TRBJ1-2; D might be TRBD1 (6 bases). The TCR was taken from an adult with an advanced solid tumor such as melanoma, head and neck, liver or kidney cancer. CDR3 region: CASSSGWDTLYGYTF. Here the CDR3 DNA reads TGCGCCAGCAGCTCTGGCTGGGACACGCTCTATGGCTACACCTTC. Full variable domain (outside the CDR3, taken from reference TRBV5-1 and TRBJ1-2): KAGVTQTPRYLIKTRGQQVTLSCSPISGHRSVSWYQQTPGQGLQFLFEYFSETQRNKGNFPGRFSGRQFSNSRSEMNVSTLELGDSALYLCASSSGWDTLYGYTFGSGTRLTVV.